The T cell receptor (beta chain) under discussion was sequenced for a study of blood T cell repertoires in COVID-19. Only in-frame clones appear in the TCRdb table, and some are missing; sequencing was by immunoSEQ multiplex PCR. Here the sample spans roughly 250,000 clones, around 88% being singletons. CDR1 is MGHRA and CDR2 is YSYEKL in the germline V gene. Trimming stripped 0 bases from V and 0 bases from J, with 8 bases between. The CDR3 runs to 15 residues. The V call is TRBV4-1, the J call TRBJ1-1; D is uncertain. Sequenced material: PBMCs or T cells enriched from blood (not recorded which). The clonotype originates from a woman in her thirties or forties with acute COVID-19. The CDR3 region has the DNA TGCGCCAGCAGCCAAGATCCTCAGTTGAACACTGAAGCTTTCTTT. Its protein is CASSQDPQLNTEAFF.